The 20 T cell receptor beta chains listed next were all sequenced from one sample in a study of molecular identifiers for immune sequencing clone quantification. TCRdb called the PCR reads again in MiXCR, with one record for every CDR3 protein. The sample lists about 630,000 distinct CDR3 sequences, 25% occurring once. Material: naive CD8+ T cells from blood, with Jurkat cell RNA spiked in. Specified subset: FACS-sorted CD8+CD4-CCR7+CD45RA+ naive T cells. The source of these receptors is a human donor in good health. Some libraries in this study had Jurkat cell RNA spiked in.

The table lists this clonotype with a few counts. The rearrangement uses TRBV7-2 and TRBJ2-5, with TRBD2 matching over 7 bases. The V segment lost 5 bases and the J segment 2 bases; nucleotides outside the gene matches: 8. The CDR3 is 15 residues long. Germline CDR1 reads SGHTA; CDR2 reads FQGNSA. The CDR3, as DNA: TGTGCCAGCAGCCTCATGGCTAGCGGACAAGAGACCCAGTACTTC. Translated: CASSLMASGQETQYF. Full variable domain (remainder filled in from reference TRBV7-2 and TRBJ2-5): GAGVSQSPSNKVTEKGKDVELRCDPISGHTALYWYRQSLGQGLEFLIYFQGNSAPDKSGLPSDRFSAERTGGSVSTLTIQRTQQEDSAVYLCASSLMASGQETQYFGPGTRLLVL.

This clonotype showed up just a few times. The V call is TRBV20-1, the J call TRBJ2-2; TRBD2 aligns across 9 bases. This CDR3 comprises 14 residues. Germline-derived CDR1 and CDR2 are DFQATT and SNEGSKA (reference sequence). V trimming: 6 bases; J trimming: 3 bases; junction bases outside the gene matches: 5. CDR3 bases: TGCAGTGCGGGGCGGGAGGGTTACACCGGGGAGCTGTTTTTT. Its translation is CSAGREGYTGELFF.

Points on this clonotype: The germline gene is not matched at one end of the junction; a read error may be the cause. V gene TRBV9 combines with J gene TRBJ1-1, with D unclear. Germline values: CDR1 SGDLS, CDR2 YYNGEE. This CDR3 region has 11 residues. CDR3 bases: TGTTCCAGCAGTAGCGGCACTGAAGCTTTCTTT. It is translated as CSSSSGTEAFF.

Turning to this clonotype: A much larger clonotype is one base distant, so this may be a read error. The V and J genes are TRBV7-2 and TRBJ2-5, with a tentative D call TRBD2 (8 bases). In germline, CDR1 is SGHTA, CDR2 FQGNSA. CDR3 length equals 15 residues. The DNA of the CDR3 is TGTGCCAGCAGCTGGACAGGACTAGCCCAAGAGCCCCAGTACTTC. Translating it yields CASSWTGLAQEPQYF.

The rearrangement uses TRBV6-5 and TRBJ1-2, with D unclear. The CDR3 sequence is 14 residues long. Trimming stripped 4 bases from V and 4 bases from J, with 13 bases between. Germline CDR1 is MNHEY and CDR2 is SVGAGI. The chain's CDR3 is CASSSDGLFYGYTF. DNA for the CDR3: TGTGCCAGCAGTTCCGACGGACTGTTCTATGGCTACACCTTC.

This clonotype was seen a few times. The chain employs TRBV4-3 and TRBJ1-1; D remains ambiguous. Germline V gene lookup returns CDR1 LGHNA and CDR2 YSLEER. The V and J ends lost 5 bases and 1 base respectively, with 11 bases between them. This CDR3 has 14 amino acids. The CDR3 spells CASSVEEGNTEAFF. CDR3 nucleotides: TGCGCCAGCAGCGTCGAGGAGGGGAACACTGAAGCTTTCTTT.

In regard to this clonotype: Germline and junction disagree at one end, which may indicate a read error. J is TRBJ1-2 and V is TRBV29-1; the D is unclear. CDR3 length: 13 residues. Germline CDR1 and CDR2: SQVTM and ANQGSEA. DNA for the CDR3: TGCAGCATTGATCTGTGGGCGAGCTATGGCTACACCTTC. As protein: CSIDLWASYGYTF.

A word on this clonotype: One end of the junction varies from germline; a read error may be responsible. CDR3 sequence: CASLDLESGGEAQYF. The CDR3, as DNA: TGTGCCAGCCTAGATTTGGAATCGGGAGGAGAGGCCCAGTACTTC. The genes are TRBV28 and TRBJ2-5, with TRBD2 matching 7 bases. The V gene's germline CDR1 is MDHEN and CDR2 SYDVKM. The CDR3 has 15 residues.

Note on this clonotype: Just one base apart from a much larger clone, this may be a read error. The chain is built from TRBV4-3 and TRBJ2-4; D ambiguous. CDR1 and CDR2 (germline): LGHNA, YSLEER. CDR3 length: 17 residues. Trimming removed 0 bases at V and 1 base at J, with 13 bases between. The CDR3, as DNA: TGCGCCAGCAGCCAAGAATGGAAGGCTGTGGCCAAAAACATTCAGTACTTC. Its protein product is CASSQEWKAVAKNIQYF.

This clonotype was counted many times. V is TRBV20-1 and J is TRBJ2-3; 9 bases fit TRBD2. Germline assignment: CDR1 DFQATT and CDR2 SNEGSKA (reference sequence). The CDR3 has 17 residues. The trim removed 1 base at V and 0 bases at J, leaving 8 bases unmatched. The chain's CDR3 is CSARGISGGDSTDTQYF. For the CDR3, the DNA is TGCAGTGCTAGAGGAATTAGCGGGGGAGATAGCACAGATACGCAGTATTTT.

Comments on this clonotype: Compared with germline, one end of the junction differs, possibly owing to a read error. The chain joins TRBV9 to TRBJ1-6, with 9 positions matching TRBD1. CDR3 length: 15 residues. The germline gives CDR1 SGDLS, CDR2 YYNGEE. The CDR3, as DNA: TGTGCCAGCAGCTTCTCTAAGACAGGGGGTCCGTACCTCCAATTT. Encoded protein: CASSFSKTGGPYLQF.

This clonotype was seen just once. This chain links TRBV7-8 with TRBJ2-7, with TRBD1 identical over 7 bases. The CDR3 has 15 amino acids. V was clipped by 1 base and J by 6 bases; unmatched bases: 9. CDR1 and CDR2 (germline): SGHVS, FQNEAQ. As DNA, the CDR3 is TGTGCCAGCAGCTTAGGGGGGAAGGGGGCCTGCGAGCAGTACTTC. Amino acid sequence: CASSLGGKGACEQYF.

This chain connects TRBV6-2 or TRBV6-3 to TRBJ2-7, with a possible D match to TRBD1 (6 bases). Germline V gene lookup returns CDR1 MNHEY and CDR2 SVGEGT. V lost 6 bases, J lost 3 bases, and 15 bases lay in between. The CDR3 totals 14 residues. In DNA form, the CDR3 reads TGTGCCAGCAGCCGCAACCGGGACAACTACGAGCAGTACTTC. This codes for CASSRNRDNYEQYF.

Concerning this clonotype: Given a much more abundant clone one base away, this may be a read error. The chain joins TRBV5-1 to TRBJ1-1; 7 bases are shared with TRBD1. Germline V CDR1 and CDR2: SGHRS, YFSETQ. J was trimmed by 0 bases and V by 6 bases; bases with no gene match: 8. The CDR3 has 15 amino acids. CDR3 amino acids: CASTEGAGMNTEAFF. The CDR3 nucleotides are TGCGCCAGCACTGAGGGGGCAGGGATGAACACTGAAGCTTTCTTT.

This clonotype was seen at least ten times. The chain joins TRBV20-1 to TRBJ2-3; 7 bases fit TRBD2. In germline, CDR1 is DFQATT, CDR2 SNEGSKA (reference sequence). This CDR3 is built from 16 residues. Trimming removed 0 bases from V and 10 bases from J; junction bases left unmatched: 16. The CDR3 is CSARDRISGPMPPQYF. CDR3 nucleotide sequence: TGCAGTGCTAGAGATCGAATTAGCGGGCCCATGCCCCCGCAGTATTTT.

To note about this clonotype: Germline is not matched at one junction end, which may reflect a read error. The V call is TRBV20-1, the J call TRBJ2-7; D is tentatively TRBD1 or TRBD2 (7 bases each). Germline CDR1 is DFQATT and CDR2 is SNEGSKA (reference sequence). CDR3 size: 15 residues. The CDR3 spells CSTSDRVKSRNEQYF. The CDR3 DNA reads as TGCAGTACTAGCGACAGGGTTAAAAGTCGGAACGAGCAGTACTTC.

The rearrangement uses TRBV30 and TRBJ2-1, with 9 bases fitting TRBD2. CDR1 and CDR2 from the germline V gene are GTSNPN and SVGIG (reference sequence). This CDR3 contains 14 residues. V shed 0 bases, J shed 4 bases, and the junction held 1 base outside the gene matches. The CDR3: CAWSVLAGYNEQFF. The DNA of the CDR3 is TGTGCCTGGAGTGTCCTAGCGGGATACAATGAGCAGTTCTTC.

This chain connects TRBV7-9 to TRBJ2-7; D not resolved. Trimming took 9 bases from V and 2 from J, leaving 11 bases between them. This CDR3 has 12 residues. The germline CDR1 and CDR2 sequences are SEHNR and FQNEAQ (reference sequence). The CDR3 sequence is CASSISTYEQYF. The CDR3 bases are TGTGCCAGTTCCATATCTACCTACGAGCAGTACTTC.

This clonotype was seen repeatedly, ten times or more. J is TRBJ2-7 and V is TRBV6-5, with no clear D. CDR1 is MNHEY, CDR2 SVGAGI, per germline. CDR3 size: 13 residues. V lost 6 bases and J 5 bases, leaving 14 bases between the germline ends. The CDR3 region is CASSHPSGDEQYF. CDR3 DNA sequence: TGTGCCAGCAGCCACCCATCAGGCGACGAGCAGTACTTC.

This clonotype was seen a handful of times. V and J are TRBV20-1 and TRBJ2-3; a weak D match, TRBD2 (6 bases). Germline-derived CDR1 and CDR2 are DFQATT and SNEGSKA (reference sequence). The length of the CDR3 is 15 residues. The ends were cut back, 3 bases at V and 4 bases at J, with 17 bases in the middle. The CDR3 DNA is TGCAGTGCTAGGGTAAGGCGGGACGTGGCAGATACGCAGTATTTT. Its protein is CSARVRRDVADTQYF.